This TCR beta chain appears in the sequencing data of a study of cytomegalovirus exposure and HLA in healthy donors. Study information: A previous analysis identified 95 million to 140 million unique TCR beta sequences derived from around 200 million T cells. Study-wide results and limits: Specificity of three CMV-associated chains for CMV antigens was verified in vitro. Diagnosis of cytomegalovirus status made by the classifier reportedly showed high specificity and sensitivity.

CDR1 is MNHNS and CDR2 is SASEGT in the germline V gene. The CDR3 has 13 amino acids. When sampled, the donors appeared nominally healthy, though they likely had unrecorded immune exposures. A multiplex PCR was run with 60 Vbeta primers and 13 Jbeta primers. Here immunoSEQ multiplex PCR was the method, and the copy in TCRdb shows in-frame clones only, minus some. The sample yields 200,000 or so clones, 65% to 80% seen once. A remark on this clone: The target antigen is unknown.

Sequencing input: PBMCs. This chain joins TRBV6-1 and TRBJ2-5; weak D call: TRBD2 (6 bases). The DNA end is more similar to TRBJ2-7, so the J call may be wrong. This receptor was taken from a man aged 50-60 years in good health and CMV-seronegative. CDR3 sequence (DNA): TGTGCCAGCACCCCGACGACTAGTAGCGAGCAGTACTTC. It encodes CASTPTTSSEQYF.